Detailed here is one TCR beta chain. Its antigen is as yet unknown. The CDR3 runs 14 residues. V was trimmed by 1 base and J by 0 bases, leaving 5 bases between them. Germline loops: CDR1 SGHTA, CDR2 FQGTGA. The libraries were made with immunoSEQ version 4 in survey mode. TCRdb's copy holds only in-frame clones and misses some; the assay was immunoSEQ multiplex PCR. The repertoire holds 40,000 or so clones, with around 89% as singletons. The entry originates in a study of persistence of HIV-infected CD4 T cells. Study details: Suppressive ART had lasted a median of about eight years.

Anti-CD3/anti-CD28 beads served as a nonspecific positive control stimulus. Sorting selected CD4+ T cells upregulating both CD40 ligand and CD69. Donors had CD4+ T cell counts above 400 cells/uL and were CMV-seropositive. PBMCs were depleted of CD8+ T cells before stimulation. The origin of this receptor is an adult woman with HIV who was CMV-seropositive. The chain has TRBV7-3 and TRBJ2-3; the D is unclear. This material consisted of CD4+ T cells sorted from PBMCs after approximately 20-hour stimulation, taken from a patient who received antiretroviral therapy. In DNA form, the CDR3 reads TGTGCCAGCAGCTTAATGTCTAGCACAGATACGCAGTATTTT. It is translated as CASSLMSSTDTQYF.